The present TCR beta chain was sequenced within a study of Ad26.COV2.S vaccination and SARS-CoV-2 variants. Treatment denoted: over 15 received Ad26.COV2.S at low or high dose, single or two shots; about 5 received placebo; per-sample allocation not given. Collection of the samples took place on day 63 after the first injection of vaccine or placebo. The data were produced by immunoSEQ multiplex PCR, yet TCRdb's version contains in-frame clones alone and is incomplete. The data contain around 340,000 clones, around 90% of them singletons. CDR3 size: 16 residues. Deletions cut 3 bases from V and 0 bases from J, with 12 bases between. Germline CDR1 SGHTA, CDR2 FQGTGA.

The source is a person between 18 and 65 years old who received the Ad26.COV2.S COVID-19 vaccine or a placebo. The chain couples TRBV7-3 to TRBJ1-3; D is possibly TRBD1 (6 bases). This specimen was peripheral blood, taken in a trial of Ad26.COV2.S vaccine versus placebo. CDR3 loop: CASSFNRDGSGNTIYF. The CDR3 coding sequence is TGTGCCAGCAGCTTCAACAGGGACGGCTCTGGAAACACCATATATTTT.